Presented here are 32 T cell receptor beta chains from one specimen sequenced in a study of blood T cell repertoires in COVID-19. Using immunoSEQ multiplex PCR, the repertoire was profiled, and TCRdb retains in-frame clones only, with some absent. The profile shows 250,000 to 350,000 clones, approximately 91% of them singletons. Material: peripheral blood. The receptors were gathered from a woman aged 55-70 years with acute or convalescent COVID-19.

This chain joins TRBV19 and TRBJ1-1; 9 nucleotides align to TRBD1. The CDR3 sequence is 12 residues long. V shed 8 bases, J shed 11 bases, and the junction held 9 bases outside the gene matches. Germline CDR1 LNHDA, CDR2 SQIVND (reference sequence). This CDR3 is CASYDRGTSAFF. The CDR3 DNA reads as TGTGCCAGTTACGACAGGGGGACCTCGGCTTTCTTT.

The chain combines TRBV7-2 with TRBJ2-1; 9 nucleotides line up with TRBD2. The CDR3 runs 19 residues. The trim removed 6 bases at V and 0 bases at J, leaving 15 bases unmatched. Looked up from germline, CDR1 is SGHTA and CDR2 is FQGNSA. The CDR3 region has the DNA TGTGCCAGCAGGCCCCGGGGGCTAGCGGGGCTAAGCTCCTACAATGAGCAGTTCTTC. Its protein product is CASRPRGLAGLSSYNEQFF.

The genes are TRBV5-4 and TRBJ2-2; the match to TRBD1 covers 9 bases. V was pared by 4 bases and J by 5 bases, with 3 bases of the junction left unmatched. The CDR3 spans 14 residues. Germline V CDR1 and CDR2: SGHNT, YYREEE (reference sequence). The CDR3 nucleotides read TGTGCCAGCAGCGCGGGACAGGGAACCGGGGAGCTGTTTTTT. It is translated as CASSAGQGTGELFF.

V and J are TRBV28 and TRBJ2-1, with D perhaps TRBD1 (5 bases). V lost 1 base, J lost 5 bases, and 18 bases lay in between. The CDR3 consists of 17 residues. CDR1 is MDHEN, CDR2 SYDVKM, per germline. This CDR3 is CASSLYTRERSHNEQFF. The CDR3 DNA follows: TGTGCCAGCAGTTTATATACCAGGGAAAGGAGCCACAATGAGCAGTTCTTC.

This CDR3 reads CASSWDLAPMNTEAFF. CDR3 sequence (DNA): TGCGCCAGCAGCTGGGACTTGGCCCCAATGAACACTGAAGCTTTCTTT. The chain carries TRBV5-1 and TRBJ1-1; D is perhaps TRBD1 (5 bases). Trimming removed 3 bases from V and 0 bases from J, with 15 bases in between. Germline CDR1 SGHRS, CDR2 YFSETQ. CDR3 length equals 16 residues.

This chain uses TRBV6-6 with TRBJ2-7, with a tentative D call TRBD1 (6 bases). The CDR3 runs 14 residues. The ends were cut back, 6 bases at V and 1 base at J, with 13 bases in the middle. The germline V gene has CDR1 MNHNY and CDR2 SVGAGI (reference sequence). CDR3 bases: TGTGCCAGCAGCGAACAGGGACCGTCCTACGAGCAGTACTTC. It encodes CASSEQGPSYEQYF.

This rearrangement joins TRBV7-3 to TRBJ2-1; no definite D call. There are 17 residues in the CDR3. Trimming left V 4 bases short and J 2 bases short, with 18 bases between. From germline, CDR1 is SGHTA and CDR2 FQGTGA. CDR3 amino acids: CASSSRPEKAPYNEQFF. In DNA form, the CDR3 reads TGTGCCAGCAGCTCCCGCCCTGAGAAAGCCCCCTACAATGAGCAGTTCTTC.

This clone has only one observation. The CDR3 nucleotides read TGTGCCAGCAGCCCCCAACAGCGGGGGGGCAATGAGCAGTTCTTC. Its protein product is CASSPQQRGGNEQFF. V gene TRBV7-2 combines with J gene TRBJ2-1, with 10 nucleotides matching TRBD2. Germline CDR1 and CDR2: SGHTA and FQGNSA. The CDR3 totals 15 residues. With V trimmed by 5 bases and J by 6 bases, 7 bases remained unmatched.

The chain is built from TRBV25-1 and TRBJ1-1; D is unresolved. Germline assignment: CDR1 MGHDK and CDR2 SYGVNS. Trimming shortened V by 5 bases and J by 2 bases, and 12 bases separated the two germline ends. This CDR3 has 14 amino acids. The CDR3 DNA reads as TGTGCCAGCAGTCCCGTATGGGCAAACACTGAAGCTTTCTTT. Its translation: CASSPVWANTEAFF.

The chain recombines TRBV19 with TRBJ1-1, with 10 bases matching TRBD1. J lost 5 bases, V lost 3 bases, and 18 bases had no gene match. The germline CDR1 and CDR2 sequences are LNHDA and SQIVND (reference sequence). The CDR3 sequence is 19 residues long. In nucleotides, the CDR3 is TGTGCCAGTAGTATCCTCACCGGGACAGGGGTTCCCATGGGAACTGAAGCTTTCTTT. Translated, it gives CASSILTGTGVPMGTEAFF.

The chain links TRBV5-8 to TRBJ1-1; D not resolved. With 2 bases removed from V and 7 bases from J, the gap between germline ends came to 12 bases. The CDR3 runs to 13 residues. Germline loops: CDR1 SGHTS, CDR2 YDEGEE. The CDR3 coding sequence is TGTGCCAGCAGCTTCCACCCTACTATTGAAGCTTTCTTT. It encodes CASSFHPTIEAFF.

The chain uses TRBV27 and TRBJ2-7; D is possibly TRBD1 (5 bases). From germline, CDR1 is MNHEY and CDR2 SMNVEV (reference sequence). The CDR3 has 14 residues. V shed 6 bases and J shed 5 bases, with 17 bases lying between them. For the CDR3, the DNA is TGTGCCAGCAGCCGACAGAGATCAGCAGACGAGCAGTACTTC. It specifies CASSRQRSADEQYF.

J is TRBJ2-7 and V is TRBV4-3, with D maybe TRBD1 (5 bases). The germline gives CDR1 LGHNA, CDR2 YSLEER. The CDR3 loop spans 16 amino acids. Trimming stripped 0 bases from V and 3 bases from J, with 15 bases between. CDR3 DNA sequence: TGCGCCAGCAGCCAAGATCTACAGGCTGGCGGCTACGAGCAGTACTTC. This encodes CASSQDLQAGGYEQYF.

This chain connects TRBV30 to TRBJ1-5; tentatively, D is TRBD1 (6 bases). The V gene's germline CDR1 is GTSNPN and CDR2 SVGIG (reference sequence). The ends were cut back, 2 bases at V and 3 bases at J, with 8 bases in the middle. This CDR3 region has 13 residues. The chain's CDR3 is CAWSSGANQPQHF. As DNA, the CDR3 is TGTGCCTGGAGTTCAGGGGCCAATCAGCCCCAGCATTTT. The full variable domain, with the rest looked up from reference TRBV30 and TRBJ1-5, is SQTIHQWPATLVQPVGSPLSLECTVEGTSNPNLYWYRQAAGRGLQLLFYSVGIGQISSEVPQNLSASRPQDRQFILSSKKLLLSDSGFYLCAWSSGANQPQHFGDGTRLSIL.

The chain employs TRBV5-1 and TRBJ2-3, with D tentatively TRBD2 (6 bases). CDR1 SGHRS and CDR2 YFSETQ come from the germline V gene. This CDR3 has 16 residues. Trimming took 4 bases from V and 0 from J, leaving 15 bases between them. CDR3 coding DNA: TGCGCCAGCAGCAATACCCCCGGGACTAGCACAGATACGCAGTATTTT. This gives the protein CASSNTPGTSTDTQYF.

The V gene is TRBV7-2, the J gene TRBJ2-3, with 8 bases matching TRBD2. Germline V lookup: CDR1 SGHTA, CDR2 FQGNSA. Trimming removed 5 bases from V and 4 bases from J; junction bases left unmatched: 11. CDR3 length equals 16 residues. CDR3 DNA sequence: TGTGCCAGCAGCCCCCTCGGGGGGGGGCTGTCAGATACGCAGTATTTT. Encoded protein: CASSPLGGGLSDTQYF.

V gene TRBV15 combines with J gene TRBJ2-1; TRBD1 is a possible D gene (6 bases). V lost 2 bases to trimming and J lost 0 bases, with 8 bases between them. The germline CDR1 and CDR2 sequences are LNHNV and YYDKDF (reference sequence). CDR3 length: 15 residues. The CDR3 loop is CATSRRGSSYNEQFF. CDR3 sequence (DNA): TGTGCCACCAGCAGAAGGGGGAGCTCCTACAATGAGCAGTTCTTC. Together with reference TRBV15 and TRBJ2-1, the CDR3 gives the full variable domain: DAMVIQNPRYQVTQFGKPVTLSCSQTLNHNVMYWYQQKSSQAPKLLFHYYDKDFNNEADTPDNFQSRRPNTSFCFLDIRSPGLGDTAMYLCATSRRGSSYNEQFFGPGTRLTVL.

V usage is TRBV6-2 or TRBV6-3 and J usage is TRBJ2-7, with a possible D match to TRBD1 (5 bases). Germline CDR1 MNHEY, CDR2 SVGEGT. The germline V and J ends were trimmed by 2 bases and 6 bases, with 8 bases remaining between them. This CDR3 is 12 amino acids long. The CDR3 loop reads CASSYLRAEQYF. The CDR3 nucleotides read TGTGCCAGCAGTTACCTCAGGGCCGAGCAGTACTTC.

This clone was observed once. V is TRBV19 and J is TRBJ2-7; 8 bases agree with TRBD1. The CDR3 runs to 15 residues. V shed 3 bases and J 6 bases; nucleotides not matched to a gene: 10. The germline CDR1 and CDR2 sequences are LNHDA and SQIVND (reference sequence). The CDR3 protein is CASSIQGARTSEQYF. CDR3 coding DNA: TGTGCCAGTAGTATCCAGGGGGCTCGAACCTCCGAGCAGTACTTC. The full variable domain, with the rest looked up from reference TRBV19 and TRBJ2-7, is DGGITQSPKYLFRKEGQNVTLSCEQNLNHDAMYWYRQDPGQGLRLIYYSQIVNDFQKGDIAEGYSVSREKKESFPLTVTSAQKNPTAFYLCASSIQGARTSEQYFGPGTRLTVT.

This clone showed up just once. The V call is TRBV7-2, the J call TRBJ1-2; D is ambiguous. V lost 3 bases to trimming and J lost 5 bases, with 13 bases between them. CDR3 size: 14 residues. Germline-derived CDR1 and CDR2 are SGHTA and FQGNSA. In DNA form, the CDR3 reads TGTGCCAGCAGCTTGGGCGATCGAGTGTATGGCTACACCTTC. Translating it yields CASSLGDRVYGYTF. The full variable domain, in which reference TRBV7-2 and TRBJ1-2 provide the parts outside the CDR3, is GAGVSQSPSNKVTEKGKDVELRCDPISGHTALYWYRQSLGQGLEFLIYFQGNSAPDKSGLPSDRFSAERTGGSVSTLTIQRTQQEDSAVYLCASSLGDRVYGYTFGSGTRLTVV.

V and J are TRBV18 and TRBJ2-7; a weak D match, TRBD2 (6 bases). The V gene's germline CDR1 is KGHSH and CDR2 LQKENI. Trimming stripped 8 bases from V and 3 bases from J, with 14 bases between. The length of the CDR3 is 13 residues. The CDR3 loop is CASTTGTYYEQYF. As DNA, the CDR3 is TGTGCCAGCACAACCGGGACTTACTACGAGCAGTACTTC.

This rearrangement joins TRBV28 to TRBJ1-1; 7 bases agree with TRBD1. CDR1 is MDHEN and CDR2 is SYDVKM in the germline V gene. The CDR3 length is 14 residues. The V gene end was trimmed by 4 bases and the J gene end by 4 bases; junction bases not matched to a gene: 6. CDR3 amino acids: CASSSGTVRTEAFF. CDR3 nucleotide sequence: TGTGCCAGCAGTTCCGGGACAGTGCGCACTGAAGCTTTCTTT.

The V call is TRBV6-4, the J call TRBJ1-1; no clear D gene. In germline, CDR1 is MRHNA, CDR2 SNTAGT. V was cut by 4 bases and J by 1 base, with 22 bases left in between. CDR3 length: 18 amino acids. CDR3 residues: CASSVPATSTRPNTEAFF. The DNA for the CDR3 is TGTGCCAGCAGTGTCCCGGCTACATCGACAAGGCCGAACACTGAAGCTTTCTTT.

This chain uses TRBV5-5 with TRBJ2-5; D remains ambiguous. CDR1 and CDR2 (germline): SGHKS, YYEKEE (reference sequence). This CDR3 is 13 amino acids long. V was clipped by 4 bases and J by 4 bases, with 11 bases between them. The CDR3 loop is CASSMAGGETQYF. For the CDR3, the DNA is TGTGCCAGCAGCATGGCCGGTGGAGAGACCCAGTACTTC.

This clone is a singleton in its sample. J is TRBJ1-4 and V is TRBV3-1 (or the pseudogene TRBV3-2); 12 positions match TRBD1. The CDR3 is 17 amino acids. Germline lookup yields CDR1 LGHDT and CDR2 YNNKEL (reference sequence). Trimming at V came to 4 bases and at J to 0 bases, leaving 3 bases not matched to a gene. CDR3 sequence: CASSLGTGGSTNEKLFF. CDR3 coding DNA: TGTGCCAGCAGCCTGGGGACAGGGGGCTCAACTAATGAAAAACTGTTTTTT.

The chain carries TRBV6-2 or TRBV6-3 and TRBJ2-3, with 7 bases identical to TRBD2. CDR1 MNHEY and CDR2 SVGEGT come from the germline V gene. J gave up 4 bases and V 2 bases, and 9 bases lay outside the gene matches. CDR3 size: 16 residues. Here the CDR3 reads CASSYNTERGPDTQYF. The CDR3 DNA sequence: TGTGCCAGCAGTTACAATACAGAGCGGGGCCCAGATACGCAGTATTTT.

This chain uses TRBV13 with TRBJ1-5, with a tentative D call TRBD1 (5 bases). Trimming took 3 bases from V and 3 from J, leaving 15 bases between them. From germline, CDR1 is PRHDT and CDR2 FYEKMQ (reference sequence). This CDR3 has 16 amino acids. The CDR3 nucleotides are TGTGCCAGCAGCTTGGGCCCGGGGGGTATCAATCAGCCCCAGCATTTT. It specifies CASSLGPGGINQPQHF.

The chain links TRBV3-1 (or the pseudogene TRBV3-2) to TRBJ2-1; 7 nucleotides agree with TRBD2. Trimming took 0 bases from V and 0 from J; bases not matched to a gene: 8. This CDR3 comprises 18 residues. Per germline, CDR1 LGHDT and CDR2 YNNKEL (reference sequence). This chain's CDR3 is CASSQDSGRGSSYNEQFF. The CDR3 DNA sequence: TGTGCCAGCAGCCAAGACTCGGGGCGGGGGAGCTCCTACAATGAGCAGTTCTTC.

This sequence joins TRBV3-1 (or the pseudogene TRBV3-2) and TRBJ1-6; D is unclear. This CDR3 has 16 residues. Trimming removed 7 bases from V and 6 bases from J, with 19 bases in between. Germline CDR1 LGHDT, CDR2 YNNKEL (reference sequence). CDR3 bases: TGTGCCAGCACCCACAGATCCGAACCCCCTAATTCACCCCTCCACTTT. Its protein is CASTHRSEPPNSPLHF.

This clone was recorded once. The rearrangement uses TRBV11-2 and TRBJ2-7; 12 nucleotides match TRBD2. The CDR3 runs to 13 residues. V dropped 9 bases and J dropped 6; count of bases not matched to a gene: 6. Germline V gene sequence: CDR1 SGHAT, CDR2 FQNNGV. CDR3 sequence (DNA): TGTGCCAGTCGACTAGCGGGAGATGGCGAGCAGTACTTC. It codes for CASRLAGDGEQYF. The full variable domain, rest sourced from reference TRBV11-2 and TRBJ2-7, is EAGVAQSPRYKIIEKRQSVAFWCNPISGHATLYWYQQILGQGPKLLIQFQNNGVVDDSQLPKDRFSAERLKGVDSTLKIQPAKLEDSAVYLCASRLAGDGEQYFGPGTRLTVT.

In this sample, this clone turned up a few times. V gene TRBV20-1 combines with J gene TRBJ1-1; perhaps TRBD1 as D (5 bases). The CDR3 has 12 amino acids. The V gene lost 3 bases and the J gene lost 5 bases, with 10 bases spanning the gap. Germline lookup yields CDR1 DFQATT and CDR2 SNEGSKA (reference sequence). DNA for the CDR3: TGCAGTGCTAGTTTTCAGGGTACTGAAGCTTTCTTT. As protein: CSASFQGTEAFF.

The chain employs TRBV11-3 and TRBJ2-1, with 7 bases lining up with TRBD2. In germline, CDR1 is SGHNT, CDR2 YENEEA. The CDR3 consists of 14 residues. V was pared by 2 bases and J by 3 bases, with 1 base of the junction left unmatched. CDR3 in amino acids: CASSLKRGYNEQFF. CDR3 sequence (DNA): TGTGCCAGCAGCTTAAAGCGGGGCTACAATGAGCAGTTCTTC.